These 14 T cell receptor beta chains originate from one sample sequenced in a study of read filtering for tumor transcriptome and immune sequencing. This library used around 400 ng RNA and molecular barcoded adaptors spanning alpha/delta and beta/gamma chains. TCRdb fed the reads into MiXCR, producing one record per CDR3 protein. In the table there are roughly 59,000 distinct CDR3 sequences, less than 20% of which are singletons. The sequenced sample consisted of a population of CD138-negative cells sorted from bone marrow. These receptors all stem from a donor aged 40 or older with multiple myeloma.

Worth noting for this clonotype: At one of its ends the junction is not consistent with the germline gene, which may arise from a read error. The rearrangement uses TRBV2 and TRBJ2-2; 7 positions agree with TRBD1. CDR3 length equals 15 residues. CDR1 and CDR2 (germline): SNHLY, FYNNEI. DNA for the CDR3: TGTGCCAGCACCCAACAGGGGTTATTCACCGGGGAGCTGCTTTTT. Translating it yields CASTQQGLFTGELLF.

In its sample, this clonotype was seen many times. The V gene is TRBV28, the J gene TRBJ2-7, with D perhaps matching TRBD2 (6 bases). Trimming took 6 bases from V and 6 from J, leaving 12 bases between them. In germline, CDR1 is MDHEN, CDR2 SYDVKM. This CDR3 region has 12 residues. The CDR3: CASSTGTGEQYF. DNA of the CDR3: TGTGCCAGCAGCACCGGGACTGGCGAGCAGTACTTC.

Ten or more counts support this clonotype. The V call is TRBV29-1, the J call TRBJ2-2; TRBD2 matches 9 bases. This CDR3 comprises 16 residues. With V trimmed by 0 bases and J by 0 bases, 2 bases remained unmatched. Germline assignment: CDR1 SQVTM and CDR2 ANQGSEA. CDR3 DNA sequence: TGCAGCGTTGAAGATAGCGGGGGCCCGAACACCGGGGAGCTGTTTTTT. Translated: CSVEDSGGPNTGELFF.

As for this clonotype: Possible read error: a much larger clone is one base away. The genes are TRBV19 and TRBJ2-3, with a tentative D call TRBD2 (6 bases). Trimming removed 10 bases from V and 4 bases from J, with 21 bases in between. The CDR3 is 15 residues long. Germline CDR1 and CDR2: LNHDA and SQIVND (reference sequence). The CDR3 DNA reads TGTGCCATTTCCTCGGGTAGCGGAAGCGCAGATACGCAGTATTTT. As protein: CAISSGSGSADTQYF.

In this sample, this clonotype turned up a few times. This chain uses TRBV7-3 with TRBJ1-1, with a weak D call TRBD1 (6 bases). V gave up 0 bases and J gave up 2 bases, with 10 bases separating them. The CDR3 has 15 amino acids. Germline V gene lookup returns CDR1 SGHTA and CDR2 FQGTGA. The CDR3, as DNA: TGTGCCAGCAGCTTAACCGGGACACCCAACACTGAAGCTTTCTTT. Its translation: CASSLTGTPNTEAFF.

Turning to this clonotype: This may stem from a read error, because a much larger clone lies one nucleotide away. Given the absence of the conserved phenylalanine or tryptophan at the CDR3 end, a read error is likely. In DNA, the CDR3 is TGCAGTGCTGGGGAGCATCAAGAGACCCAGTACCTC. Protein sequence: CSAGEHQETQYL. V and J are TRBV20-1 and TRBJ2-5, with D possibly matching TRBD2 (5 bases). Trimming took 5 bases from V and 2 from J, leaving 9 bases between them. This CDR3 is 12 amino acids long. Per germline, CDR1 DFQATT and CDR2 SNEGSKA (reference sequence).

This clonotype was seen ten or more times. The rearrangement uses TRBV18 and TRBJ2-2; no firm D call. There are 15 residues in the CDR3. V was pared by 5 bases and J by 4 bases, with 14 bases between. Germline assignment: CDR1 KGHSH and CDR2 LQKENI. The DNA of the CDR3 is TGTGCCAGCTCAAGTTTGGACCCGGTCACCGGGGAGCTGTTTTTT. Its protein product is CASSSLDPVTGELFF.

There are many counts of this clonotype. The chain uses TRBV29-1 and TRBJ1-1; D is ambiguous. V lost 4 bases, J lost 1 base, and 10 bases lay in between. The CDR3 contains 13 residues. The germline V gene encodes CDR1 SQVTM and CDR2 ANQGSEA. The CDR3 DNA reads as TGCAGCGTTGTTGCGGGAGGGAACACTGAAGCTTTCTTT. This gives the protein CSVVAGGNTEAFF.

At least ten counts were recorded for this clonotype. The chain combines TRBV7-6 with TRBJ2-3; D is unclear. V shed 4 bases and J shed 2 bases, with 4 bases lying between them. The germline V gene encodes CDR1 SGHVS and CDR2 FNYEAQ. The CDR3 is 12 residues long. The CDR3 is CASSSNTDTQYF. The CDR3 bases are TGTGCCAGCAGCTCAAACACAGATACGCAGTATTTT.

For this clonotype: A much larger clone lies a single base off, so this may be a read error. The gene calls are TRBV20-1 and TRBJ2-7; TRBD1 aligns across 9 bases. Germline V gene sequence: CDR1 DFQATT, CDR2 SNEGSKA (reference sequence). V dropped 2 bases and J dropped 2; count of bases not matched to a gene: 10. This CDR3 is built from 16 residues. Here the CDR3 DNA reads TGCAGTGCTAGACGCCCGGGACAGGGAATTCCCTACGAGCAGTACTTC. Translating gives CSARRPGQGIPYEQYF.

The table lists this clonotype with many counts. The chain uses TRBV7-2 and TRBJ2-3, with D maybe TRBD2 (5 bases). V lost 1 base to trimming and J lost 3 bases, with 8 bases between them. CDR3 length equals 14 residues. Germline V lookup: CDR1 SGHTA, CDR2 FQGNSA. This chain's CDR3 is CASSLVPGTDTQYF. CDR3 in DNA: TGTGCCAGCAGCTTAGTTCCGGGGACAGATACGCAGTATTTT. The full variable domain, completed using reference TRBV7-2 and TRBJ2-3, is GAGVSQSPSNKVTEKGKDVELRCDPISGHTALYWYRQSLGQGLEFLIYFQGNSAPDKSGLPSDRFSAERTGGSVSTLTIQRTQQEDSAVYLCASSLVPGTDTQYFGPGTRLTVL.

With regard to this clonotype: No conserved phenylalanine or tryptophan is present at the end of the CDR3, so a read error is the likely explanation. The DNA for the CDR3 is TGCGCCAGCAGCTTGGTTGGACTTAACAGGGGCACTGAAGCTTTCATT. It translates to CASSLVGLNRGTEAFI. V gene TRBV5-1 combines with J gene TRBJ1-1; 7 bases align to TRBD1. CDR1 SGHRS and CDR2 YFSETQ come from the germline V gene. With V trimmed by 0 bases and J by 4 bases, 9 bases remained unmatched. This CDR3 region has 16 residues.

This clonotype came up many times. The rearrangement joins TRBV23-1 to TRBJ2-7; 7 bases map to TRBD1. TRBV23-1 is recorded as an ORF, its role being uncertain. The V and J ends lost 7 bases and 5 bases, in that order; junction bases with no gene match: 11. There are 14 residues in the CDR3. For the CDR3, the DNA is TGCGCCAGCATATGGGTGCGAGGGGGCAACGAGCAGTACTTC. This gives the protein CASIWVRGGNEQYF.

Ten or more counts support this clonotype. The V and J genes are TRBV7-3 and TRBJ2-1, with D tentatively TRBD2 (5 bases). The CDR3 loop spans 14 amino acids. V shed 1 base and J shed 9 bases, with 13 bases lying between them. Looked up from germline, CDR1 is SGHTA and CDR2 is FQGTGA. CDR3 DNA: TGTGCCAGCAGCTTAAACGGTGGGAGCGGTGAGCAGTTCTTC. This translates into CASSLNGGSGEQFF.